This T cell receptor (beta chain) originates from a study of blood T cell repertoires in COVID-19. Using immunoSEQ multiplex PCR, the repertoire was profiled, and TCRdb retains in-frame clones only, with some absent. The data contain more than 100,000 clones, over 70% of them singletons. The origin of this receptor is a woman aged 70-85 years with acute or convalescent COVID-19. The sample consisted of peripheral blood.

The CDR3 protein is CASSPYSQQNQPQHF. CDR3 DNA sequence: TGTGCCAGCAGCCCGTACTCACAGCAAAATCAGCCCCAGCATTTT. The rearrangement joins TRBV7-2 to TRBJ1-5; D not certain. Per germline, CDR1 SGHTA and CDR2 FQGNSA. CDR3 length equals 15 residues. The V gene lost 5 bases and the J gene lost 4 bases, with 15 bases spanning the gap.